These 23 T cell receptor beta chains were sequenced from one sample in a study of blood T cell repertoires in COVID-19. Method: immunoSEQ multiplex PCR; TCRdb's copy keeps in-frame clones and lacks some. The profile shows around 250,000 clones, 75% to 90% of them singletons. Sequenced sample: PBMCs or T cells enriched from blood (not recorded which). Receptor source: a woman aged 40 to 55 who had been exposed to COVID-19.

J is TRBJ1-2 and V is TRBV6-5; D is uncertain. Germline CDR1 reads MNHEY; CDR2 reads SVGAGI. The length of the CDR3 is 13 residues. The CDR3 bases are TGTGCAATATCGCGAGGTTCTAACTATGGCTACACCTTC. Protein sequence: CAISRGSNYGYTF.

Here the CDR3 reads CASSVTSGAFNEQFF. The CDR3 DNA is TGTGCCAGCAGCGTGACTAGCGGGGCTTTCAATGAGCAGTTCTTC. The chain combines TRBV9 with TRBJ2-1; 11 positions agree with TRBD2. Germline V gene sequence: CDR1 SGDLS, CDR2 YYNGEE. This CDR3 region has 15 residues. The V and J ends lost 2 bases and 6 bases, in that order; junction bases with no gene match: 4.

This clone was seen many times. The V gene is TRBV25-1, the J gene TRBJ2-5; D is perhaps TRBD2 (6 bases). This CDR3 spans 14 amino acids. Trimming removed 2 bases from V and 1 base from J, with 8 bases in between. Germline-derived CDR1 and CDR2 are MGHDK and SYGVNS. This chain's CDR3 is CASSERGFQETQYF. The DNA for the CDR3 is TGTGCCAGCAGTGAACGGGGGTTCCAAGAGACCCAGTACTTC.

J is TRBJ2-3 and V is TRBV11-1; TRBD2 aligns across 9 bases. The CDR3 has 16 amino acids. Per germline, CDR1 SGHAT and CDR2 FQDESV (reference sequence). V was pared by 1 base and J by 0 bases, with 2 bases of the junction left unmatched. The DNA of the CDR3 is TGTGCCAGCAGCTTAGTTCTAGCGGGGAGCACAGATACGCAGTATTTT. As protein: CASSLVLAGSTDTQYF.

There are a few counts of this clone. This sequence joins TRBV5-4 and TRBJ1-1; TRBD1 agrees at 10 bases. In germline, CDR1 is SGHNT, CDR2 YYREEE (reference sequence). Trimming at V came to 4 bases and at J to 4 bases, leaving 4 bases not matched to a gene. This CDR3 has 14 amino acids. Here the CDR3 DNA reads TGTGCCAGCAGCCCCGACAGGGGGCTCACTGAAGCTTTCTTT. Translating it yields CASSPDRGLTEAFF.

The V and J genes are TRBV29-1 and TRBJ1-2; 7 bases map to TRBD1. The CDR3 sequence is 15 residues long. Germline V gives CDR1 SQVTM, CDR2 ANQGSEA. V lost 1 base and J lost 4; bases outside the gene matches: 9. The CDR3 DNA sequence: TGCAGCGTTGAAGGCCGAGGGGGCGCGGGCTATGGCTACACCTTC. It translates to CSVEGRGGAGYGYTF.

The rearrangement uses TRBV28 and TRBJ2-7, with 7 nucleotides matching TRBD1. Germline-derived CDR1 and CDR2 are MDHEN and SYDVKM. CDR3 length: 13 amino acids. The CDR3 DNA follows: TGTGCCAGCAGTTTTCCAGGACAGGTTGCGTCTCTGGTC. Protein product: CASSFPGQVASLV.

The CDR3 region has the DNA TGTGCCAGTAGTACCCCGGGACAGCCGAACACTGAAGCTTTCTTT. Translating it yields CASSTPGQPNTEAFF. This chain connects TRBV19 to TRBJ1-1; 7 positions match TRBD1. The trim removed 4 bases at V and 1 base at J, leaving 6 bases unmatched. This CDR3 comprises 15 residues. Germline CDR1 is LNHDA and CDR2 is SQIVND (reference sequence).

J is TRBJ2-3 and V is TRBV3-1 (or the pseudogene TRBV3-2); tentative D call: TRBD2 (5 bases). Germline values: CDR1 LGHDT, CDR2 YNNKEL (reference sequence). V shed 6 bases and J shed 0 bases, with 7 bases lying between them. This CDR3 region has 13 residues. The CDR3 region is CASRLASTDTQYF. Here the CDR3 DNA reads TGTGCCAGCAGGCTAGCTAGCACAGATACGCAGTATTTT.

The chain combines TRBV4-1 with TRBJ1-2; weak D call: TRBD1 (6 bases). From germline, CDR1 is MGHRA and CDR2 YSYEKL. The CDR3 is 18 residues long. V was trimmed by 4 bases and J by 0 bases, leaving 21 bases between them. The CDR3 coding sequence is TGCGCCAGCAGCCGCCTCCCGGGGGCGGGAGGCGCTAACTATGGCTACACCTTC. It is translated as CASSRLPGAGGANYGYTF.

This clone occurred a few times. The J gene is TRBJ1-2, the V gene TRBV5-6, with 7 bases matching TRBD1. The length of the CDR3 is 15 residues. Trimming cost V 2 bases and J 4 bases; bases outside gene matches: 8. The germline V gene encodes CDR1 SGHDT and CDR2 YYEEEE. CDR3 in amino acids: CASSLYDRAIYGYTF. Here the CDR3 DNA reads TGTGCCAGCAGCTTATACGACAGGGCGATCTATGGCTACACCTTC.

This chain connects TRBV3-1 (or the pseudogene TRBV3-2) to TRBJ2-1; 10 bases match TRBD1. V was pared by 2 bases and J by 7 bases, with 8 bases of the junction left unmatched. The CDR3 loop spans 16 amino acids. From germline, CDR1 is LGHDT and CDR2 YNNKEL (reference sequence). DNA for the CDR3: TGTGCCAGCAGCCAAAATGCGGGACAGGGGAATAATGAGCAGTTCTTC. It specifies CASSQNAGQGNNEQFF.

The J gene is TRBJ1-5, the V gene TRBV19; D is undetermined. Trimming shortened V by 3 bases and J by 0 bases, and 12 bases separated the two germline ends. This CDR3 is 16 amino acids long. The V gene's germline CDR1 is LNHDA and CDR2 SQIVND (reference sequence). The CDR3 here is CASSIGLGPSNQPQHF. Here the CDR3 DNA reads TGTGCCAGTAGTATTGGTCTGGGCCCTAGCAATCAGCCCCAGCATTTT.

This chain uses TRBV27 with TRBJ2-7; perhaps TRBD1 as D (6 bases). With 3 bases removed from V and 3 bases from J, the gap between germline ends came to 18 bases. Germline V lookup: CDR1 MNHEY, CDR2 SMNVEV (reference sequence). The CDR3 totals 16 residues. CDR3 nucleotide sequence: TGTGCCAGCAGTTTTTGGGGCAGGGGCTCCGTCTACGAGCAGTACTTC. This sequence encodes CASSFWGRGSVYEQYF.

About this clone: One end of the junction fails to match germline, which may point to a read error. The CDR3 sequence is CASSLGPTGRNYGYTF. In nucleotides, the CDR3 is TGTGCCAGCAGCTTGGGACCGACAGGGAGGAACTATGGCTACACCTTC. The J gene is TRBJ1-2, the V gene TRBV5-1, with 7 bases matching TRBD1. The CDR3 is made up of 16 amino acids. The germline CDR1 and CDR2 sequences are SGHRS and YFSETQ.

The J gene is TRBJ1-1, the V gene TRBV6-5; D is undetermined. The CDR3 has 15 residues. The V end lost 5 bases, the J end lost 1 base, and 14 bases lay between the germline ends. The germline V gene encodes CDR1 MNHEY and CDR2 SVGAGI. The CDR3 DNA follows: TGTGCCAGCAGTCTCAGGTCCCTTCGGAACACTGAAGCTTTCTTT. The encoded protein is CASSLRSLRNTEAFF.

The CDR3 here is CASSPSGDEQYF. The CDR3 DNA follows: TGTGCCAGCTCACCATCGGGGGACGAGCAGTACTTC. The chain joins TRBV18 to TRBJ2-7; possible D gene TRBD2, 6 bases. Trimming pared 2 bases from V and 5 bases from J, leaving 7 bases between. In germline, CDR1 is KGHSH, CDR2 LQKENI. This CDR3 is 12 amino acids long.

The chain carries TRBV12-2 and TRBJ1-5. TRBV12-2 is noted as a pseudogene. The CDR3 consists of 15 residues. The CDR3 protein is CASRLPGLPNQPQHF. The CDR3 DNA reads TGTGCAAGTCGCTTGCCGGGACTTCCCAATCAGCCCCAGCATTTT.

V is TRBV18 and J is TRBJ2-2, with 7 bases identical to TRBD2. CDR1 is KGHSH and CDR2 is LQKENI in the germline V gene. V lost 0 bases and J lost 3; bases outside the gene matches: 7. This CDR3 has 17 amino acids. Written as DNA, the CDR3 is TGTGCCAGCTCACCACCTAAGCGGGGACTGGACACCGGGGAGCTGTTTTTT. Encoded protein: CASSPPKRGLDTGELFF.

V and J are TRBV7-2 and TRBJ2-7; TRBD1 aligns across 7 bases. This CDR3 contains 16 residues. With 1 base clipped from V and 0 bases from J, the junction kept 6 bases outside the gene matches. Germline V CDR1 and CDR2: SGHTA, FQGNSA. The CDR3 loop reads CASSLVTGWGSYEQYF. The CDR3 DNA is TGTGCCAGCAGCTTAGTGACAGGGTGGGGCTCCTACGAGCAGTACTTC.

The J gene is TRBJ1-5, the V gene TRBV28, with D unclear. The V and J ends lost 8 bases and 0 bases respectively, with 14 bases between them. CDR3 length: 15 residues. Germline V gene sequence: CDR1 MDHEN, CDR2 SYDVKM. The CDR3 region has the DNA TGTGCCAGCCAGACGAGCGGAGGTAGCAATCAGCCCCAGCATTTT. Translated: CASQTSGGSNQPQHF.

This clone was seen a few times. Relative to the germline gene, one junction end is altered; a read error may explain this. This chain connects TRBV5-1 to TRBJ2-5; D perhaps matches TRBD1 (6 bases). Germline CDR1 SGHRS, CDR2 YFSETQ. The CDR3 consists of 13 residues. The CDR3 region is CASSLTGSETQYF. The CDR3 DNA reads as TGTGCCAGCAGCTTAACAGGGTCGGAGACCCAGTACTTC.

The J gene is TRBJ1-6, the V gene TRBV5-8; D is undetermined. Per germline, CDR1 SGHTS and CDR2 YDEGEE. The CDR3 loop spans 14 amino acids. V dropped 0 bases and J dropped 6 bases, with 7 bases sitting between them. The CDR3 here is CASSLVPGNSPLHF. The CDR3 coding sequence is TGTGCCAGCAGCTTGGTCCCGGGTAATTCACCCCTCCACTTT.